The present TCR beta chain was sequenced within a study of cytomegalovirus exposure and HLA in healthy donors. General study points: Overall, approximately 150 TCR beta chains were annotated as cytomegalovirus-associated. Several V segments, TRBV6-2 and TRBV6-3 among them, could not be told apart and were dropped.

With 2 bases removed from V and 9 bases from J, the gap between germline ends came to 14 bases. Looked up from germline, CDR1 is WNHNN and CDR2 is SYGVQD (reference sequence). The CDR3 consists of 14 residues. The PCR contained 60 Vbeta and 13 Jbeta primers. Here immunoSEQ multiplex PCR was the method, and the copy in TCRdb shows in-frame clones only, minus some. Recorded for this sample: some 120,000 clones. On this clone itself: Its antigen is as yet unknown.

The chain employs TRBV10-1 and TRBJ2-1, with D uncertain. The receptor comes from a woman between 55 and 75 years old in good health and CMV-seronegative. Sequencing was done on a sample of PBMCs. The CDR3, as DNA: TGCGCCAGCAGTGAGAGAGTGCCCCCGGGTGAGCAGTTCTTC. Protein sequence: CASSERVPPGEQFF.